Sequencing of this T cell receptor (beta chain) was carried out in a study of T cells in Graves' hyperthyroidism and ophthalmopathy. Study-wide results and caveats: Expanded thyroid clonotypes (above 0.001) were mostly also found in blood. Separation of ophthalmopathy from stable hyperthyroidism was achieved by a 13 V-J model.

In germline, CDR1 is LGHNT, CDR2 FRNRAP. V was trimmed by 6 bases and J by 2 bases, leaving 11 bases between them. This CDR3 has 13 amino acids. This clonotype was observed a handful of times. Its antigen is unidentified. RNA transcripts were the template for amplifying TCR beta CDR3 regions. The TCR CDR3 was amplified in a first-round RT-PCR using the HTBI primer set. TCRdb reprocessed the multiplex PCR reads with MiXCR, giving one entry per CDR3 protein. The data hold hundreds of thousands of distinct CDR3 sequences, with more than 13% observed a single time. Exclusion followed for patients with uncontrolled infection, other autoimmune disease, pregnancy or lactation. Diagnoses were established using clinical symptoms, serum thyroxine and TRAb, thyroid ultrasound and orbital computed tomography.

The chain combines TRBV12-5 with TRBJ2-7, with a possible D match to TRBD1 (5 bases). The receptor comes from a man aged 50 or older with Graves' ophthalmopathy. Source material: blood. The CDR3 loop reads CASGWTLAYEQYF. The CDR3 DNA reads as TGTGCTAGTGGCTGGACACTGGCCTACGAGCAGTACTTC.